Below are 27 T cell receptor beta chains sequenced from a single sample in a study of Graves' ophthalmopathy and Graves' hyperthyroidism. The authors amplified TCR beta CDR3 regions, and they did so from RNA transcripts for repertoire sequencing. Following a first-round RT-PCR that used HTBI primers, a second-round multiplex PCR was carried out. One entry per CDR3 protein results from TCRdb running MiXCR on the multiplex PCR reads. The table has about 220,000 distinct CDR3 sequences, 20% to 25% seen once. Sequenced input: peripheral blood. These receptors all stem from a woman aged 45 to 65 with Graves' ophthalmopathy.

Ten or more counts support this clonotype. The CDR3 DNA reads TGCAGTGCTAGGGAGGGCAGGAGGGCTTTCTTT. As protein: CSAREGRRAFF. The chain uses TRBV20-1 and TRBJ1-1; D ambiguous. This CDR3 has 11 residues. The germline V and J ends were trimmed by 3 bases and 11 bases, with 13 bases remaining between them. Germline CDR1 reads DFQATT; CDR2 reads SNEGSKA (reference sequence).

This clonotype was counted ten times or more. The chain combines TRBV6-2 or TRBV6-3 with TRBJ1-5; TRBD1 aligns across 9 bases. Germline trimming cut 4 bases from V and 5 bases from J; bases unmatched to any gene: 0. Looked up from germline, CDR1 is MNHEY and CDR2 is SVGEGT. The CDR3 contains 13 residues. The CDR3 protein is CASSWTGDQPQHF. The DNA for the CDR3 is TGTGCCAGCAGTTGGACAGGGGATCAGCCCCAGCATTTT.

This clonotype was counted at least ten times. The chain carries TRBV12-3 or TRBV12-4 and TRBJ1-1; the D gene is possibly TRBD1 (6 bases). V shed 7 bases and J shed 0 bases, with 12 bases lying between them. This CDR3 spans 14 amino acids. The CDR3 coding sequence is TGTGCCAGCACTTCGGGGACACTGAACACTGAAGCTTTCTTT. Encoded protein: CASTSGTLNTEAFF.

On this clonotype: This may stem from a read error, because a much larger clone lies one nucleotide away. This chain joins TRBV6-1 and TRBJ2-1, with TRBD2 matching over 8 bases. Trimming at V came to 7 bases and at J to 8 bases, leaving 7 bases not matched to a gene. The germline CDR1 and CDR2 sequences are MNHNS and SASEGT. This CDR3 has 13 residues. The CDR3 loop reads CASTNGLAHEQFF. In nucleotides, the CDR3 is TGTGCCAGCACTAACGGACTAGCCCATGAGCAGTTCTTC.

The chain couples TRBV24-1 to TRBJ1-3; D remains ambiguous. Germline lookup yields CDR1 KGHDR and CDR2 SFDVKD. The CDR3 runs to 12 residues. V gave up 1 base and J gave up 4 bases, with 1 base separating them. CDR3 coding DNA: TGTGCCACCAGTGATTTCGGAAACACCATATATTTT. The encoded protein is CATSDFGNTIYF.

This clonotype was recorded many times. The V call is TRBV30, the J call TRBJ2-7; D is undetermined. Germline CDR1 is GTSNPN and CDR2 is SVGIG (reference sequence). The germline V and J ends were trimmed by 2 bases and 2 bases, with 13 bases remaining between them. The CDR3 spans 14 residues. The chain's CDR3 is CAWSPLSPAYEQYF. The CDR3 nucleotides are TGTGCCTGGAGTCCCCTCAGCCCAGCCTACGAGCAGTACTTC.

This clonotype was seen at least ten times. V and J are TRBV19 and TRBJ1-1; no clear D gene. V lost 8 bases, J lost 1 base, and 8 bases lay in between. The germline V gene has CDR1 LNHDA and CDR2 SQIVND (reference sequence). CDR3 length: 12 residues. CDR3: CASGRWNTEAFF. The CDR3, as DNA: TGTGCCAGTGGGCGTTGGAACACTGAAGCTTTCTTT.

This chain connects TRBV18 to TRBJ2-7; 7 nucleotides match TRBD1. After removal of 3 bases from V and 4 bases from J, the junction contained 6 bases not matched to a gene. CDR3 length: 14 residues. The V gene's germline CDR1 is KGHSH and CDR2 LQKENI. The CDR3 coding sequence is TGTGCCAGCTCACCGGACAGGAACAGTTACGAGCAGTACTTC. This sequence encodes CASSPDRNSYEQYF.

This clonotype was detected only a few times. This chain uses TRBV9 with TRBJ2-2; possible D gene TRBD1, 6 bases. The germline V gene has CDR1 SGDLS and CDR2 YYNGEE. With 1 base removed from V and 6 bases from J, the gap between germline ends came to 10 bases. CDR3 length: 14 amino acids. CDR3 region: CASSVSAGAGELFF. The CDR3 nucleotides read TGTGCCAGCAGCGTATCGGCAGGGGCCGGGGAGCTGTTTTTT.

The table lists this clonotype with many counts. Written as DNA, the CDR3 is TGTGCCAGTTACGGGGGGGCGAACACCGGGGAGCTGTTTTTT. Translation: CASYGGANTGELFF. V is TRBV19 and J is TRBJ2-2, with 8 bases aligning to TRBD2. CDR3 size: 14 residues. Germline V lookup: CDR1 LNHDA, CDR2 SQIVND (reference sequence). J gave up 0 bases and V 8 bases, and 2 bases lay outside the gene matches.

The table lists this clonotype with a few counts. V usage is TRBV5-1 and J usage is TRBJ1-3; possible D gene TRBD1, 5 bases. CDR1 and CDR2 from the germline V gene are SGHRS and YFSETQ. The CDR3 has 16 amino acids. Trimming removed 2 bases at V and 1 base at J, with 13 bases between. The CDR3 spells CASSLGAGLSGNTIYF. The CDR3 coding sequence is TGCGCCAGCAGCTTAGGGGCCGGTCTTTCTGGAAACACCATATATTTT.

This sequence joins TRBV19 and TRBJ2-3; the D is unclear. Looked up from germline, CDR1 is LNHDA and CDR2 is SQIVND (reference sequence). Trimming took off 1 base at V and 4 bases at J, with 6 bases between the two ends. This CDR3 has 13 residues. CDR3 in amino acids: CASSIGSPDTQYF. The CDR3 coding sequence is TGTGCCAGTAGTATAGGAAGTCCAGATACGCAGTATTTT.

Note on this clonotype: A junction end diverges from the germline sequence, so it may reflect a read error. This chain uses TRBV2 with TRBJ1-6; no firm D call. The CDR3 covers 13 residues. The germline gives CDR1 SNHLY, CDR2 FYNNEI. The CDR3 here is CASCDGRASPLHF. CDR3 nucleotides: TGTGCCAGCTGTGACGGTAGGGCCTCACCCCTCCACTTT.

The chain uses TRBV4-1 and TRBJ2-7; 9 positions match TRBD2. The germline V gene has CDR1 MGHRA and CDR2 YSYEKL. V was pared by 0 bases and J by 2 bases, with 2 bases of the junction left unmatched. This CDR3 has 15 residues. CDR3 amino acids: CASSQDERGAYEQYF. In DNA form, the CDR3 reads TGCGCCAGCAGCCAAGATGAGCGGGGGGCCTACGAGCAGTACTTC.

The V call is TRBV12-5, the J call TRBJ2-7, with a weak D call TRBD1 (6 bases). Germline values: CDR1 LGHNT, CDR2 FRNRAP. The V end lost 1 base, the J end lost 3 bases, and 10 bases lay between the germline ends. CDR3 length equals 14 residues. CDR3 in amino acids: CASGLGQDLYEQYF. For the CDR3, the DNA is TGTGCTAGTGGTTTGGGACAGGACCTCTACGAGCAGTACTTC.

This clonotype was seen at least ten times. V usage is TRBV28 and J usage is TRBJ2-2; D unresolved. CDR3 length: 15 amino acids. The V and J ends lost 3 bases and 0 bases respectively, with 8 bases between them. CDR1 is MDHEN and CDR2 is SYDVKM in the germline V gene. The CDR3 loop reads CASSFQLANTGELFF. CDR3 nucleotide sequence: TGTGCCAGCAGTTTCCAATTAGCGAACACCGGGGAGCTGTTTTTT.

Ten or more counts support this clonotype. The chain employs TRBV25-1 and TRBJ2-7, with D perhaps being TRBD1 or TRBD2 (5 bases each). Germline values: CDR1 MGHDK, CDR2 SYGVNS. This CDR3 has 14 amino acids. The V gene lost 4 bases and the J gene lost 2 bases, with 12 bases spanning the gap. The CDR3 DNA is TGTGCCAGCAGTGTCGGGACGGCTCCCTACGAGCAGTACTTC. Protein sequence: CASSVGTAPYEQYF.

This clonotype was detected ten times or more. The J gene is TRBJ2-7, the V gene TRBV5-1; 11 positions match TRBD2. Germline-derived CDR1 and CDR2 are SGHRS and YFSETQ. This CDR3 contains 15 residues. J was trimmed by 5 bases and V by 4 bases; bases with no gene match: 8. CDR3 region: CASSALAGGPHEQYF. CDR3 nucleotides: TGCGCCAGCAGCGCCTTAGCGGGAGGGCCCCACGAGCAGTACTTC.

The chain couples TRBV6-4 to TRBJ2-7; the D call may be TRBD1 or TRBD2 (6 bases each). The germline gives CDR1 MRHNA, CDR2 SNTAGT. The CDR3 runs 15 residues. Trimming took off 0 bases at V and 2 bases at J, with 11 bases between the two ends. CDR3 protein: CASSDSWGAPYEQYF. CDR3 nucleotides: TGTGCCAGCAGTGACTCGTGGGGGGCCCCCTACGAGCAGTACTTC.

This clonotype came up a few times. The chain carries TRBV20-1 and TRBJ1-5, with D tentatively TRBD1 (5 bases). Germline V lookup: CDR1 DFQATT, CDR2 SNEGSKA (reference sequence). Trimming removed 7 bases at V and 4 bases at J, with 17 bases between. The CDR3 has 14 residues. The CDR3 region has the DNA TGCAGTGTCAACCGGCAGGGTGGAAATCAGCCCCAGCATTTT. It translates to CSVNRQGGNQPQHF.

This clonotype was observed at least ten times. The chain joins TRBV5-1 to TRBJ2-2; TRBD2 matches at 13 bases. Losses at the gene ends were 4 bases for V and 2 bases for J; bases not matched to a gene: 5. This CDR3 spans 17 amino acids. Germline-derived CDR1 and CDR2 are SGHRS and YFSETQ. The CDR3 is CASSAGTSGTNTGELFF. The CDR3 DNA is TGCGCCAGCAGCGCCGGGACTAGCGGGACAAACACCGGGGAGCTGTTTTTT. Based on the CDR3 plus reference TRBV5-1 and TRBJ2-2, the full variable domain is KAGVTQTPRYLIKTRGQQVTLSCSPISGHRSVSWYQQTPGQGLQFLFEYFSETQRNKGNFPGRFSGRQFSNSRSEMNVSTLELGDSALYLCASSAGTSGTNTGELFFGEGSRLTVL.

This clonotype was picked up a small number of times. J is TRBJ1-1 and V is TRBV2, with 7 nucleotides matching TRBD1. From germline, CDR1 is SNHLY and CDR2 FYNNEI. V was clipped by 5 bases and J by 1 base; unmatched bases: 4. The CDR3 spans 14 residues. CDR3 in DNA: TGTGCCAGCAGTCCGGGACAGTGGAACACTGAAGCTTTCTTT. Amino acid sequence: CASSPGQWNTEAFF.

This clonotype was counted ten times or more. A much larger clone differs by one base, so this may be a read error. The chain uses TRBV6-2 or TRBV6-3 and TRBJ2-7; no reliable D call. Germline assignment: CDR1 MNHEY and CDR2 SVGEGT. The CDR3 sequence is 12 residues long. This CDR3 is CASSLSTYERYF. CDR3 DNA sequence: TGTGCCAGCAGTTTGAGTACCTACGAGCGGTACTTC.

This chain joins TRBV27 and TRBJ2-5; 16 bases line up with TRBD2. The V gene end was trimmed by 4 bases and the J gene end by 11 bases; junction bases not matched to a gene: 7. The CDR3 contains 15 residues. Germline V gene sequence: CDR1 MNHEY, CDR2 SMNVEV (reference sequence). DNA of the CDR3: TGTGCCAGCAGTTCGGGACTAGCGGGAGGGCCGGCACAGTACTTC. Translating it yields CASSSGLAGGPAQYF.

This clonotype was seen at least ten times. The V gene is TRBV29-1, the J gene TRBJ2-7, with 9 bases aligning to TRBD1. The CDR3 extends over 13 amino acids. V trimming: 6 bases; J trimming: 5 bases; junction bases outside the gene matches: 8. In germline, CDR1 is SQVTM, CDR2 ANQGSEA. The CDR3 sequence is CSVRDREVNEQYF. CDR3 sequence (DNA): TGCAGCGTCCGGGACAGGGAGGTCAACGAGCAGTACTTC.

In its sample, this clonotype was seen a few times. The genes are TRBV11-2 and TRBJ1-3; the D is unclear. Trimming removed 1 base at V and 0 bases at J, with 13 bases between. This CDR3 is 17 amino acids long. The germline CDR1 and CDR2 sequences are SGHAT and FQNNGV. Written as DNA, the CDR3 is TGTGCCAGCAGCTTAGGGTGGAGCAGGAGCTCTGGAAACACCATATATTTT. Residues: CASSLGWSRSSGNTIYF.

This clonotype was seen repeatedly, ten times or more. J is TRBJ1-1 and V is TRBV6-1, with D perhaps matching TRBD1 (5 bases). V lost 8 bases and J 5 bases, leaving 18 bases between the germline ends. CDR1 and CDR2 from the germline V gene are MNHNS and SASEGT. The CDR3 has 14 residues. CDR3 coding DNA: TGTGCCAGCCCGAAGGGGTTGGGGTCGACTGAAGCTTTCTTT. As protein: CASPKGLGSTEAFF.